The rows below give T cell receptor beta chains drawn from one sample of a study of T cell responses to AZD1222 COVID-19 vaccine. Generated by immunoSEQ multiplex PCR, the TCRdb table keeps only in-frame clones and is missing some. The data hold fewer than 150,000 clones, with roughly 93% observed a single time. The material was peripheral blood, obtained on day 0 of AZD1222 vaccination. The receptors derive from an adult in good health. The CDR3 runs from the conserved cysteine through the conserved F or W. The D gene is left open where the match is weak. Clone size is given for some rows only: seen once, a few or many times, or a class if the clone is expanded.

V: TRBV5-1
J: TRBJ1-1
size: once
D: .
CDR3: CASSLGYGGPGEAFF
DNA: TGCGCCAGCAGCTTAGGTTACGGGGGCCCGGGTGAAGCTTTCTTT

V: TRBV7-9
J: TRBJ1-2
size: .
D: TRBD1
CDR3: CASSFTGTGTGRGYTF
DNA: TGTGCCAGCAGCTTTACCGGGACAGGGACGGGGCGAGGCTACACCTTC

V: TRBV9
J: TRBJ1-4
size: .
D: TRBD1
CDR3: CASSTGQGRYEKLFF
DNA: TGTGCCAGCAGCACGGGACAGGGGAGGTATGAAAAACTGTTTTTT

V: TRBV6-2/TRBV6-3
J: TRBJ2-7
size: few
D: TRBD2
CDR3: CASSLAGTIGLEQYF
DNA: TGTGCCAGCAGTCTAGCGGGTACTATTGGCCTGGAGCAGTACTTC

V: TRBV4-3
J: TRBJ1-1
size: once
D: .
CDR3: CASSQETGEAFF
DNA: TGCGCCAGCAGCCAAGAGACCGGTGAAGCTTTCTTT

V: TRBV7-3
J: TRBJ1-1
size: .
D: TRBD1
CDR3: CASSFKQGAEAFF
DNA: TGTGCCAGCAGCTTTAAACAGGGGGCTGAAGCTTTCTTT

V: TRBV3-1/TRBV3-2
J: TRBJ1-1
size: .
D: .
CDR3: CASSPPGELNTEAFF
DNA: TGTGCCAGCAGCCCCCCCGGGGAGCTGAACACTGAAGCTTTCTTT

V: TRBV6-5
J: TRBJ2-7
size: once
D: .
CDR3: CASLFRVYEQYF
DNA: TGTGCCAGCCTCTTTAGGGTTTACGAGCAGTACTTC

V: TRBV29-1
J: TRBJ2-1
size: .
D: .
CDR3: CSAPSLLYNEQFF
DNA: TGCAGCGCCCCCTCCTTACTCTACAATGAGCAGTTCTTC

V: TRBV7-2
J: TRBJ2-3
size: once
D: TRBD1
CDR3: CASSPKGASRSTDTQYF
DNA: TGTGCCAGCAGCCCCAAGGGGGCTAGCCGTAGCACAGATACGCAGTATTTT

V: TRBV6-1
J: TRBJ2-7
size: .
D: .
CDR3: CASSEAPGPQSEQYF
DNA: TGTGCCAGCAGTGAAGCTCCGGGACCCCAGAGTGAGCAGTACTTC

V: TRBV27
J: TRBJ2-4
size: .
D: .
CDR3: CASSYRNIQYF
DNA: TGTGCCAGCAGCTACAGAAACATTCAGTACTTC

V: TRBV28
J: TRBJ2-3
size: .
D: TRBD2
CDR3: CASSLTGLAGGGTQYF
DNA: TGTGCCAGCAGCCTGACGGGACTAGCGGGCGGGGGTACGCAGTATTTT

V: TRBV7-3
J: TRBJ2-7
size: .
D: .
CDR3: CASSQNRAEREQYF
DNA: TGTGCCAGCAGTCAAAACAGGGCCGAGCGCGAGCAGTACTTC

V: TRBV28
J: TRBJ1-1
size: .
D: TRBD1
CDR3: CASPPQGVNTEAFF
DNA: TGTGCCAGCCCCCCACAGGGGGTGAACACTGAAGCTTTCTTT

V: TRBV28
J: TRBJ2-5
size: .
D: .
CDR3: CASSLSRGGLGETQYF
DNA: TGTGCCAGCAGTTTATCCAGGGGTGGGTTGGGAGAGACCCAGTACTTC

V: TRBV9
J: TRBJ1-1
size: .
D: .
CDR3: CASKPGPDIVEAFF
DNA: TGTGCCAGCAAGCCGGGACCGGATATTGTAGAAGCTTTCTTT

V: TRBV29-1
J: TRBJ1-2
size: .
D: .
CDR3: CSVEQPNYGYTF
DNA: TGCAGCGTTGAACAGCCGAACTATGGCTACACCTTC

V: TRBV7-3
J: TRBJ1-1
size: .
D: .
CDR3: CASSLRAQGEAFF
DNA: TGTGCCAGCAGCTTAAGGGCGCAGGGGGAAGCTTTCTTT

V: TRBV6-5
J: TRBJ1-5
size: .
D: TRBD1
CDR3: CASTRTGSNQPQHF
DNA: TGTGCCAGCACCAGGACAGGGAGCAATCAGCCCCAGCATTTT

V: TRBV5-8
J: TRBJ1-4
size: .
D: .
CDR3: CASSLGAATNEKLFF
DNA: TGTGCCAGCAGCTTGGGGGCAGCAACTAATGAAAAACTGTTTTTT

V: TRBV5-1
J: TRBJ2-1
size: .
D: .
CDR3: CASSLARFLSSYNEQFF
DNA: TGCGCCAGCAGCTTGGCCAGGTTCCTCAGCTCCTACAATGAGCAGTTCTTC

V: TRBV28
J: TRBJ1-4
size: .
D: .
CDR3: CASSDRDEKLFF
DNA: TGTGCCAGCAGTGATCGAGATGAAAAACTGTTTTTT

V: TRBV11-2
J: TRBJ1-5
size: .
D: .
CDR3: CASSELGGLGQPQHF
DNA: TGTGCCAGCAGCGAGCTGGGGGGGTTAGGGCAGCCCCAGCATTTT

V: TRBV27
J: TRBJ1-4
size: .
D: .
CDR3: CASSLGRGNEKLFF
DNA: TGTGCCAGCAGTTTGGGGCGGGGTAATGAAAAACTGTTTTTT

V: TRBV19
J: TRBJ1-2
size: .
D: .
CDR3: CASSTPTQGLTSNYGYTF
DNA: TGTGCCAGTAGTACTCCGACCCAGGGACTTACTTCTAACTATGGCTACACCTTC

V: TRBV4-2
J: TRBJ1-2
size: once
D: TRBD1
CDR3: CASSQGPGTGGPYGYTF
DNA: TGTGCCAGCAGCCAAGGCCCCGGGACAGGGGGTCCCTATGGCTACACCTTC

V: TRBV7-9
J: TRBJ2-1
size: once
D: .
CDR3: CASSQLGQYNEQFF
DNA: TGTGCCAGCAGCCAACTAGGGCAGTATAATGAGCAGTTCTTC

V: TRBV7-8
J: TRBJ1-6
size: .
D: .
CDR3: CASSPDSYNSPLHF
DNA: TGTGCCAGCAGCCCCGACTCGTATAATTCACCCCTCCACTTT

V: TRBV15
J: TRBJ2-7
size: .
D: .
CDR3: CATSREVAGYEQYF
DNA: TGTGCCACCAGCAGAGAGGTTGCGGGCTACGAGCAGTACTTC

V: TRBV14
J: TRBJ2-1
size: .
D: TRBD1
CDR3: CASSLPGQGVWNEQFF
DNA: TGTGCCAGCAGCCTCCCGGGACAGGGGGTCTGGAATGAGCAGTTCTTC

V: TRBV20-1
J: TRBJ1-2
size: .
D: .
CDR3: CSAIMRSGYTF
DNA: TGCAGTGCCATCATGAGGAGTGGCTACACCTTC

V: TRBV6-6
J: TRBJ1-2
size: .
D: .
CDR3: CASSDPWGWGYGYTF
DNA: TGTGCCAGCAGCGACCCCTGGGGCTGGGGCTATGGCTACACCTTC

V: TRBV4-2
J: TRBJ1-5
size: .
D: .
CDR3: CASSQTYSNQPQHF
DNA: TGTGCCAGCAGCCAGACGTATAGCAATCAGCCCCAGCATTTT

V: TRBV7-3
J: TRBJ1-1
size: .
D: .
CDR3: CASSSSGGGGTEAFF
DNA: TGTGCCAGCAGCTCGTCGGGAGGGGGAGGAACTGAAGCTTTCTTT

V: TRBV18
J: TRBJ1-1
size: .
D: .
CDR3: CASSTSQGMNTEAFF
DNA: TGTGCCAGCTCAACTTCTCAGGGAATGAACACTGAAGCTTTCTTT

V: TRBV28
J: TRBJ2-1
size: .
D: TRBD2
CDR3: CASSSPLAGGTYNEQFF
DNA: TGTGCCAGCAGTTCCCCATTAGCGGGAGGGACCTACAATGAGCAGTTCTTC

V: TRBV28
J: TRBJ1-1
size: .
D: .
CDR3: CASSLAVNTEAFF
DNA: TGTGCCAGCAGTTTGGCAGTGAACACTGAAGCTTTCTTT

V: TRBV5-8
J: TRBJ1-2
size: .
D: .
CDR3: CASSLARGVGGYTF
DNA: TGTGCCAGCAGCTTGGCCCGTGGCGTCGGTGGCTACACCTTC

V: TRBV4-3
J: TRBJ1-6
size: .
D: .
CDR3: CASSQEMSHNSPLHF
DNA: TGCGCCAGCAGCCAAGAGATGAGCCACAATTCACCCCTCCACTTT

V: TRBV7-2
J: TRBJ2-2
size: once
D: .
CDR3: CASSFRNPSNTGELFF
DNA: TGTGCCAGCAGCTTTAGGAACCCTTCGAACACCGGGGAGCTGTTTTTT

V: TRBV2
J: TRBJ1-1
size: .
D: .
CDR3: CASSGTGLATEAFF
DNA: TGTGCCAGCAGTGGAACAGGGCTGGCCACTGAAGCTTTCTTT

V: TRBV18
J: TRBJ1-2
size: .
D: .
CDR3: CASSPEHGYTF
DNA: TGTGCCAGCTCACCAGAACATGGCTACACCTTC

V: TRBV6-5
J: TRBJ2-7
size: .
D: .
CDR3: CASSYGVGSYEQYF
DNA: TGTGCCAGCAGTTACGGGGTGGGTTCCTACGAGCAGTACTTC